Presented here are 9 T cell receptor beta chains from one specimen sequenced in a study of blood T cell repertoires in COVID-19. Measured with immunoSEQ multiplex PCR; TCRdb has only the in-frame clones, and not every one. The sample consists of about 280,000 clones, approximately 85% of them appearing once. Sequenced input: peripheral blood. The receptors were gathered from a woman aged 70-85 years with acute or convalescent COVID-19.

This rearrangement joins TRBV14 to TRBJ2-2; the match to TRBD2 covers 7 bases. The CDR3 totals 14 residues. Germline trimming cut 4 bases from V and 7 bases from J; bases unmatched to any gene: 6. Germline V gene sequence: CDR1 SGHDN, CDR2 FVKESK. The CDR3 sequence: CASSRQRGFGELFF. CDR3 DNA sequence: TGTGCCAGCAGCCGCCAGCGGGGTTTCGGGGAGCTGTTTTTT.

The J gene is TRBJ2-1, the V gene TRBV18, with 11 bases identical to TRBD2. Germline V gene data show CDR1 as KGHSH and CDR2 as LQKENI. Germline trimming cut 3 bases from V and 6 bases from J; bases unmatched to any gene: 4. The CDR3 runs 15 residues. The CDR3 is CASSPLAGGLNEQFF. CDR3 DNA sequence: TGTGCCAGCTCACCCTTAGCGGGGGGGCTCAATGAGCAGTTCTTC. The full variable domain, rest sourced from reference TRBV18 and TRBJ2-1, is NAGVMQNPRHLVRRRGQEARLRCSPMKGHSHVYWYRQLPEEGLKFMVYLQKENIIDESGMPKERFSAEFPKEGPSILRIQQVVRGDSAAYFCASSPLAGGLNEQFFGPGTRLTVL.

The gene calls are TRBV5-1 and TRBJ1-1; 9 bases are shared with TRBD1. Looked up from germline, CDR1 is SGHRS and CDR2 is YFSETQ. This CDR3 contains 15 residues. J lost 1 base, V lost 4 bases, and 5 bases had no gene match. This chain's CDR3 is CASSASGQGNTEAFF. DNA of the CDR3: TGCGCCAGCAGCGCTTCGGGACAGGGGAACACTGAAGCTTTCTTT.

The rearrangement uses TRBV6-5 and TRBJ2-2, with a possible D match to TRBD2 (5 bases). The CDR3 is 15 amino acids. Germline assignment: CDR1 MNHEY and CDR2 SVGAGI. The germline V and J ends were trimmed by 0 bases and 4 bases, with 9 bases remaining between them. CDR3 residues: CASSYSSGITGELFF. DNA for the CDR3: TGTGCCAGCAGTTACTCGTCGGGAATCACCGGGGAGCTGTTTTTT.

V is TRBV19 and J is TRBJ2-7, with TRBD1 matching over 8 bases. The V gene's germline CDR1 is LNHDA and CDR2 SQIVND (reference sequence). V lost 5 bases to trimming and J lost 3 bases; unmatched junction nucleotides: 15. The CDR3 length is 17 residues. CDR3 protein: CASSSLTGTGLIYEQYF. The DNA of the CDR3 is TGTGCCAGTAGTTCTTTAACCGGGACAGGACTAATCTACGAGCAGTACTTC.

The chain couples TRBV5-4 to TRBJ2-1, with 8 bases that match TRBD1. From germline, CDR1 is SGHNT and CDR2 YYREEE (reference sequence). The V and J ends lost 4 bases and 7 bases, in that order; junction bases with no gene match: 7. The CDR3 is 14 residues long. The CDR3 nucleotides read TGTGCCAGCAGCCCCGGGACAGGCATTAATGAGCAGTTCTTC. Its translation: CASSPGTGINEQFF.

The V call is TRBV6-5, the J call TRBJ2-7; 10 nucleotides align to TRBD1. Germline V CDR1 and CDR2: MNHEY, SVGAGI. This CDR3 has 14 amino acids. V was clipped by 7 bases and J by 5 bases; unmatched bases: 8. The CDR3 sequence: CASTHLGQGNEQYF. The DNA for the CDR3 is TGTGCCAGCACCCACCTGGGACAGGGGAACGAGCAGTACTTC.

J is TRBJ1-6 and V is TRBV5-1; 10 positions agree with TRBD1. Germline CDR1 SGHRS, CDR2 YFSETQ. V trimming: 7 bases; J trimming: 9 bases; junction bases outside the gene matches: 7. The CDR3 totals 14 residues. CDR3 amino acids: CASGPGTGVSPLHF. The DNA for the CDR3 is TGCGCCAGCGGGCCCGGGACAGGGGTTTCACCCCTCCACTTT. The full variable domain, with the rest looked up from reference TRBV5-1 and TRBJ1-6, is KAGVTQTPRYLIKTRGQQVTLSCSPISGHRSVSWYQQTPGQGLQFLFEYFSETQRNKGNFPGRFSGRQFSNSRSEMNVSTLELGDSALYLCASGPGTGVSPLHFGNGTRLTVT.

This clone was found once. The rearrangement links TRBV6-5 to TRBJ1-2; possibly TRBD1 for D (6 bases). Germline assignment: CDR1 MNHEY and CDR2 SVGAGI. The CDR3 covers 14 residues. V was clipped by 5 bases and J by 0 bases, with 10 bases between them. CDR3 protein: CASSRQAANYGYTF. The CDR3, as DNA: TGTGCCAGCAGTCGACAGGCGGCTAACTATGGCTACACCTTC.